This TCR beta chain was recovered during a study of blood T cells in healthy people across ages. Combining a sample-barcoded 5' primer with a J-beta primer mix, a second PCR ran for about 7 to 11 cycles. Every single cDNA molecule received a tag from a template-switch adaptor with 12 random nucleotides. TCRdb independently ran MiXCR on the 5' RACE reads; one entry per CDR3 protein. The data show 1.5 million to 2 million distinct CDR3 sequences, 35% to 50% seen once. The CDR3 contains 17 residues. Germline loops: CDR1 LGHNA, CDR2 YNFKEQ. V shed 2 bases and J shed 7 bases, with 20 bases lying between them.

Sequences were obtained from blood. V and J are TRBV4-2 and TRBJ2-2; either TRBD1 or TRBD2 may supply D (6 bases each). The clonotype comes from a human donor in good health. The CDR3 DNA reads TGTGCCAGCAGCCAATTTGAAGCTCGGGGGCGCGGCGGGGAGCTGTTTTTT. Translation gives CASSQFEARGRGGELFF.